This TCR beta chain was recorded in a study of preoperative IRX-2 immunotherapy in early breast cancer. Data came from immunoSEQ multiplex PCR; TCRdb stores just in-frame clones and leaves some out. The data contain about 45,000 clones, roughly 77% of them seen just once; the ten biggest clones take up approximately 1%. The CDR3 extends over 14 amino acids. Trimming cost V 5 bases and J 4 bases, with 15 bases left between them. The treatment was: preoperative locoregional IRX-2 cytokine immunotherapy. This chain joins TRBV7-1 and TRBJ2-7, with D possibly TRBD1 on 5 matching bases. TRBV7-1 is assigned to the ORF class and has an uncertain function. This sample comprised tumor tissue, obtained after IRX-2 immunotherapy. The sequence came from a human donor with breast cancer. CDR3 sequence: CASSPQALGYEQYF. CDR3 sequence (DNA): TGTGCCAGCAGCCCACAGGCGCTCGGGTACGAGCAGTACTTC.